The 27 T cell receptor beta chains below all came from one sample that was sequenced in a study of OX40 agonist ivuxolimab in advanced cancers. Sequencing used immunoSEQ multiplex PCR; TCRdb keeps in-frame clones, though not all of them. The sample comprises over 30,000 clones, around four fifths of which are singletons, and more than 20% rests with the top ten. This specimen was CD4+ or CD8+ T cells sorted from blood, taken in a trial of the OX40 agonist ivuxolimab. These receptor sequences come from an adult with an advanced solid tumor such as melanoma, head and neck, liver or kidney cancer.

This chain joins TRBV28 and TRBJ2-7, with D tentatively TRBD1 (6 bases). The CDR3 covers 10 residues. Trimming left V 5 bases short and J 10 bases short, with 9 bases between. Looked up from germline, CDR1 is MDHEN and CDR2 is SYDVKM. CDR3 protein: CASSAGTQYF. CDR3 DNA: TGTGCCAGCAGTGCCGGGACACAGTACTTC.

This rearrangement joins TRBV7-6 to TRBJ1-5; D gene unclear. With 5 bases removed from V and 6 bases from J, the gap between germline ends came to 17 bases. From germline, CDR1 is SGHVS and CDR2 FNYEAQ. The CDR3 is 15 residues long. CDR3 protein: CASSGLPGGGQPQHF. Here the CDR3 DNA reads TGTGCCAGCAGCGGACTGCCCGGAGGTGGTCAGCCCCAGCATTTT.

The chain couples TRBV9 to TRBJ2-7, with 9 bases identical to TRBD2. CDR1 SGDLS and CDR2 YYNGEE come from the germline V gene. The CDR3 spans 15 residues. Losses at the gene ends were 4 bases for V and 0 bases for J; bases not matched to a gene: 5. CDR3 region: CASSPSGASSYEQYF. CDR3 coding DNA: TGTGCCAGCAGCCCTAGCGGGGCCAGCTCCTACGAGCAGTACTTC.

The CDR3 DNA reads TGTGCCAGCAGCTCCGGACTAGCGGGGAACACCGGGGAGCTGTTTTTT. Translation gives CASSSGLAGNTGELFF. This rearrangement joins TRBV5-6 to TRBJ2-2; 11 nucleotides align to TRBD2. The CDR3 covers 16 residues. The trim removed 3 bases at V and 1 base at J, leaving 2 bases unmatched. The germline V gene has CDR1 SGHDT and CDR2 YYEEEE.

The chain couples TRBV19 to TRBJ2-7; D not resolved. The CDR3 runs to 13 residues. The V end lost 1 base, the J end lost 4 bases, and 8 bases lay between the germline ends. Germline lookup yields CDR1 LNHDA and CDR2 SQIVND (reference sequence). The CDR3 sequence: CASSIGLAYEQYF. The CDR3 DNA reads as TGTGCCAGTAGTATAGGGTTGGCATACGAGCAGTACTTC.

The chain links TRBV28 to TRBJ1-1; D unresolved. Trimming removed 3 bases at V and 1 base at J, with 15 bases between. The CDR3 consists of 16 residues. Germline V CDR1 and CDR2: MDHEN, SYDVKM. CDR3 nucleotides: TGTGCCAGCAGTTTGGTAGGGAGGGCCACGAACACTGAAGCTTTCTTT. As protein: CASSLVGRATNTEAFF. The full variable domain, its missing parts supplied by reference TRBV28 and TRBJ1-1, is DVKVTQSSRYLVKRTGEKVFLECVQDMDHENMFWYRQDPGLGLRLIYFSYDVKMKEKGDIPEGYSVSREKKERFSLILESASTNQTSMYLCASSLVGRATNTEAFFGQGTRLTVV.

The J gene is TRBJ2-1, the V gene TRBV27; D could derive from TRBD1 or TRBD2 (5 bases each). V lost 5 bases and J lost 10, with 12 bases in between. CDR1 and CDR2 (germline): MNHEY, SMNVEV (reference sequence). This CDR3 is built from 12 residues. The CDR3, as DNA: TGTGCCAGCAGTCTGGGACCGGGAGAGCAGTTCTTC. Amino acids: CASSLGPGEQFF.

The DNA of the CDR3 is TGTGCCAGCAGTTCTGTAGGAGACAATGAGCAGTTCTTC. It yields the protein CASSSVGDNEQFF. The rearrangement links TRBV27 to TRBJ2-1; D not certain. Germline V gene lookup returns CDR1 MNHEY and CDR2 SMNVEV (reference sequence). The CDR3 contains 13 residues. V was trimmed by 4 bases and J by 5 bases, leaving 9 bases between them.

This rearrangement joins TRBV7-8 to TRBJ1-1; 7 nucleotides match TRBD1. This CDR3 spans 13 amino acids. The germline CDR1 and CDR2 sequences are SGHVS and FQNEAQ. V trimming: 3 bases; J trimming: 6 bases; junction bases outside the gene matches: 4. The CDR3, as DNA: TGTGCCAGCAGCTTCGACAGGGAGGCTGAAGCTTTCTTT. This codes for CASSFDREAEAFF.

V gene TRBV2 combines with J gene TRBJ2-7; unclear D gene. Germline CDR1 and CDR2: SNHLY and FYNNEI. V was shortened by 7 bases and J by 3 bases, with 10 bases between the two germline ends. The CDR3 is 12 amino acids. The CDR3 protein is CASNLADYEQYF. In nucleotides, the CDR3 is TGTGCCAGCAACCTGGCCGACTACGAGCAGTACTTC.

The genes are TRBV7-2 and TRBJ2-7; TRBD1 matches 8 bases. V gave up 4 bases and J gave up 3 bases; unmatched junction bases: 8. Germline V lookup: CDR1 SGHTA, CDR2 FQGNSA. This CDR3 spans 15 amino acids. This CDR3 reads CASSYSGTGHYEQYF. CDR3 in DNA: TGTGCCAGCAGCTATTCCGGGACAGGACACTACGAGCAGTACTTC.

Only a few counts were recorded for this clone. This chain links TRBV2 with TRBJ2-7; D is possibly TRBD1 (6 bases). Trimming shortened V by 3 bases and J by 3 bases, and 12 bases separated the two germline ends. Germline-derived CDR1 and CDR2 are SNHLY and FYNNEI. The CDR3 runs 14 residues. CDR3 protein: CASSDDRNIYEQYF. The DNA for the CDR3 is TGTGCCAGCAGTGACGACAGGAATATCTACGAGCAGTACTTC.

The chain links TRBV13 to TRBJ2-6, with D perhaps given as TRBD1 or TRBD2 (5 bases each). The CDR3 extends over 15 amino acids. Germline V gives CDR1 PRHDT, CDR2 FYEKMQ (reference sequence). V lost 5 bases, J lost 3 bases, and 11 bases lay in between. The CDR3 DNA follows: TGTGCCAGCAGCCAAAGGGGAGTTGGGGCCAACGTCCTGACTTTC. This gives the protein CASSQRGVGANVLTF. Full variable domain (remainder filled in from reference TRBV13 and TRBJ2-6): AAGVIQSPRHLIKEKRETATLKCYPIPRHDTVYWYQQGPGQDPQFLISFYEKMQSDKGSIPDRFSAQQFSDYHSELNMSSLELGDSALYFCASSQRGVGANVLTFGAGSRLTVL.

By its share, this clone is medium-sized. The chain uses TRBV7-9 and TRBJ1-2, with a weak D call TRBD1 (6 bases). This CDR3 spans 12 amino acids. V lost 7 bases to trimming and J lost 8 bases, with 14 bases between them. Germline CDR1 SEHNR, CDR2 FQNEAQ (reference sequence). CDR3 sequence: CASKAGARGYTF. Here the CDR3 DNA reads TGTGCCAGCAAAGCAGGGGCGAGAGGCTACACCTTC.

This clone was seen only a few times. The chain joins TRBV7-3 to TRBJ2-3, with 11 bases identical to TRBD2. V trimming: 6 bases; J trimming: 6 bases; junction bases outside the gene matches: 8. This CDR3 comprises 15 residues. Germline V CDR1 and CDR2: SGHTA, FQGTGA. The CDR3 reads CASRLTSGEGDTQYF. Here the CDR3 DNA reads TGTGCCAGCAGACTGACTAGCGGGGAGGGCGATACGCAGTATTTT. The whole variable domain, filled in from reference TRBV7-3 and TRBJ2-3, reads GAGVSQTPSNKVTEKGKYVELRCDPISGHTALYWYRQSLGQGPEFLIYFQGTGAADDSGLPNDRFFAVRPEGSVSTLKIQRTERGDSAVYLCASRLTSGEGDTQYFGPGTRLTVL.

This rearrangement joins TRBV27 to TRBJ1-1, with TRBD1 identical over 7 bases. Trimming took 5 bases from V and 8 from J; bases not matched to a gene: 5. Germline CDR1 MNHEY, CDR2 SMNVEV (reference sequence). The CDR3 has 12 residues. The CDR3 reads CASSKQGIEAFF. In nucleotides, the CDR3 is TGTGCCAGCAGTAAACAGGGGATAGAAGCTTTCTTT.

The CDR3 protein is CASSSDSSGANVLTF. The CDR3 region has the DNA TGTGCCAGCAGCTCAGACAGCTCTGGGGCCAACGTCCTGACTTTC. J is TRBJ2-6 and V is TRBV7-6, with D perhaps TRBD1 (5 bases). This CDR3 is 15 amino acids long. Deletions cut 4 bases from V and 0 bases from J, with 7 bases between. Germline lookup yields CDR1 SGHVS and CDR2 FNYEAQ.

This chain joins TRBV27 and TRBJ1-1, with D maybe TRBD1 (6 bases). Germline values: CDR1 MNHEY, CDR2 SMNVEV (reference sequence). CDR3 size: 16 residues. Between the trimmed V and J ends, which lost 3 bases and 0 bases, there was a span of 14 bases. The CDR3 reads CASSFRDISMNTEAFF. As DNA, the CDR3 is TGTGCCAGCAGTTTCCGGGACATCTCCATGAACACTGAAGCTTTCTTT.

This rearrangement joins TRBV27 to TRBJ2-7; 9 nucleotides align to TRBD2. V was pared by 8 bases and J by 11 bases, with 13 bases of the junction left unmatched. In germline, CDR1 is MNHEY, CDR2 SMNVEV (reference sequence). This CDR3 spans 13 amino acids. Here the CDR3 reads CASASGGREGEYF. CDR3 DNA: TGTGCCAGCGCCTCAGGGGGGCGGGAGGGCGAGTACTTC.

The chain employs TRBV4-3 and TRBJ2-1, with D perhaps TRBD1 or TRBD2 (6 bases each). CDR1 LGHNA and CDR2 YSLEER come from the germline V gene. The length of the CDR3 is 18 residues. V gave up 0 bases and J gave up 3 bases, with 18 bases separating them. The CDR3 nucleotides read TGCGCCAGCAGCCAAGACGGGGGCTCAGGGGTCGGCTACAATGAGCAGTTCTTC. Translating it yields CASSQDGGSGVGYNEQFF.

The genes are TRBV6-5 and TRBJ2-1; no reliable D call. This CDR3 has 14 residues. The V and J ends lost 3 bases and 2 bases respectively, with 8 bases between them. Germline-derived CDR1 and CDR2 are MNHEY and SVGAGI. CDR3: CASSYKGTYNEQFF. In DNA form, the CDR3 reads TGTGCCAGCAGTTATAAAGGTACCTACAATGAGCAGTTCTTC.

V is TRBV27 and J is TRBJ2-1; D gene uncertain. V was cut by 10 bases and J by 3 bases, with 10 bases left in between. Germline V gives CDR1 MNHEY, CDR2 SMNVEV (reference sequence). The CDR3 extends over 12 amino acids. The CDR3 is CATLSVYNEQFF. The DNA for the CDR3 is TGTGCCACCCTGTCCGTCTACAATGAGCAGTTCTTC.

This chain uses TRBV7-9 with TRBJ2-7, with TRBD1 as a possible D gene (5 bases). Germline V gene lookup returns CDR1 SEHNR and CDR2 FQNEAQ (reference sequence). The ends were cut back, 5 bases at V and 0 bases at J, with 14 bases in the middle. The CDR3 consists of 15 residues. CDR3: CASSPSRVLSYEQYF. The CDR3, as DNA: TGTGCCAGCAGCCCAAGCAGGGTCCTCTCCTACGAGCAGTACTTC.

The chain carries TRBV5-4 and TRBJ2-2; 10 positions agree with TRBD1. The V and J ends lost 3 bases and 5 bases, in that order; junction bases with no gene match: 10. Germline-derived CDR1 and CDR2 are SGHNT and YYREEE (reference sequence). The CDR3 runs to 17 residues. The CDR3: CASSSGATGGTTGELFF. The CDR3 DNA sequence: TGTGCCAGCAGCTCGGGGGCGACAGGGGGCACGACCGGGGAGCTGTTTTTT.

This clone was counted only a few times. The rearrangement links TRBV4-2 to TRBJ2-7, with TRBD2 identical over 8 bases. CDR1 and CDR2 (germline): LGHNA, YNFKEQ. The CDR3 is made up of 15 amino acids. The junction had 7 bases not matched to a gene; V was cut back by 1 base and J by 5 bases. This CDR3 is CASSQGSGGPDEQYF. The CDR3 DNA is TGTGCCAGCAGCCAAGGCTCGGGGGGGCCCGACGAGCAGTACTTC.

The chain recombines TRBV19 with TRBJ2-7, with 7 bases fitting TRBD1. The CDR3 runs to 15 residues. J was trimmed by 3 bases and V by 5 bases; bases with no gene match: 10. Looked up from germline, CDR1 is LNHDA and CDR2 is SQIVND (reference sequence). This CDR3 is CASSLTTGSIYEQYF. In DNA form, the CDR3 reads TGTGCCAGTAGTCTAACGACAGGGAGCATCTACGAGCAGTACTTC.

This chain uses TRBV6-5 with TRBJ2-7, with D possibly matching TRBD2 (5 bases). There are 14 residues in the CDR3. V was clipped by 0 bases and J by 6 bases, with 12 bases between them. Germline loops: CDR1 MNHEY, CDR2 SVGAGI. The CDR3 nucleotides are TGTGCCAGCAGTTACTCGAGCAGACTAACCGAGCAGTACTTC. Translating it yields CASSYSSRLTEQYF.